Sequencing of this TCR beta chain was carried out in a study of blood T cell repertoires in COVID-19. Study-wide context: T cells, B-cell-depleted T cells, or PBMCs provided the cDNA or gDNA that served as material.

Trimming pared 4 bases from V and 7 bases from J, leaving 17 bases between. Germline loops: CDR1 SGHNT, CDR2 YYREEE (reference sequence). The CDR3 sequence is 15 residues long. Per the original data handling: Using reference gene primer amplification, nucleated cell counts were estimated. Sequencing used immunoSEQ multiplex PCR; TCRdb keeps in-frame clones, though not all of them. That table supplies the V and J calls and clone size; D and trimming were determined from the DNA. The sample lists 250,000 or so clones, around 83% seen once, with 1.5% to 1.7% in the top ten. The sequencing input was peripheral blood. The TCR originated in a middle-aged woman who had recovered from COVID-19. This chain joins TRBV5-4 and TRBJ2-2; possibly TRBD2 for D (6 bases). The CDR3 loop reads CASSPGGGGYGELFF. The CDR3 nucleotides are TGTGCCAGCAGCCCCGGGGGAGGTGGATACGGGGAGCTGTTTTTT.